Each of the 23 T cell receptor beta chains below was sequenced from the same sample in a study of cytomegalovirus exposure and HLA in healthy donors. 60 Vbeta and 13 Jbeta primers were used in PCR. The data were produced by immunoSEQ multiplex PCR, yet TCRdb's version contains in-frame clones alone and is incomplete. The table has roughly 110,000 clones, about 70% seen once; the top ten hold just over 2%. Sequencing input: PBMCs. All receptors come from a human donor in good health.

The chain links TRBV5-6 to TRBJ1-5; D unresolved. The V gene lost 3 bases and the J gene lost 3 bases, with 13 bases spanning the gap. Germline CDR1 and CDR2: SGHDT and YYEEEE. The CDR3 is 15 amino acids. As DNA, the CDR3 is TGTGCCAGCAGCTCATGGCCGGGATCCAATCAGCCCCAGCATTTT. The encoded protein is CASSSWPGSNQPQHF.

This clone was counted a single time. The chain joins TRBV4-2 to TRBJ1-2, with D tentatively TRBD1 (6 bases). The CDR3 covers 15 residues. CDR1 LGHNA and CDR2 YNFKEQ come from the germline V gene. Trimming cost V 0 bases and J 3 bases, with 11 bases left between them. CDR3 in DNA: TGTGCCAGCAGCCAAGAGGTGCCAGGGGACTATGGCTACACCTTC. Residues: CASSQEVPGDYGYTF.

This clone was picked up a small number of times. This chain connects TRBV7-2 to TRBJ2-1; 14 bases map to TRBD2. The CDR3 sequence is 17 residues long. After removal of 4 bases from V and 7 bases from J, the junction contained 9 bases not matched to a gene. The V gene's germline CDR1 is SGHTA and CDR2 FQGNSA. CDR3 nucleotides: TGTGCCAGCAGCTCGCTCCGACTAGCGGGGGGGGGTAATGAGCAGTTCTTC. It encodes CASSSLRLAGGGNEQFF.

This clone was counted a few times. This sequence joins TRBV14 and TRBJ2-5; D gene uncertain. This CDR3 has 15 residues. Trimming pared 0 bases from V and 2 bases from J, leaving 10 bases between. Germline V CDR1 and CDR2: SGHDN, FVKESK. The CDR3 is CASSQEGLTQETQYF. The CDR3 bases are TGTGCCAGCAGCCAAGAAGGCCTGACTCAAGAGACCCAGTACTTC.

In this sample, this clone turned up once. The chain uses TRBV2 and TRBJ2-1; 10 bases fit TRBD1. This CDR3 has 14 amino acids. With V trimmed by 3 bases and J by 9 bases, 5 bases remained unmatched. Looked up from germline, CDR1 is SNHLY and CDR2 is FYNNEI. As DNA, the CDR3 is TGTGCCAGCAGTGACCTGGACAGGGGGAGTGAGCAGTTCTTC. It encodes CASSDLDRGSEQFF.

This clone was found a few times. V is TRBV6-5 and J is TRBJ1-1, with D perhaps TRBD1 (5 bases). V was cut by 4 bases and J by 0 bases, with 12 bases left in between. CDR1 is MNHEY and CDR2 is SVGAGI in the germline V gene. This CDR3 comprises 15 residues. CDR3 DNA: TGTGCCAGCAGTTTATCAGGGAATATGAACACTGAAGCTTTCTTT. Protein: CASSLSGNMNTEAFF.

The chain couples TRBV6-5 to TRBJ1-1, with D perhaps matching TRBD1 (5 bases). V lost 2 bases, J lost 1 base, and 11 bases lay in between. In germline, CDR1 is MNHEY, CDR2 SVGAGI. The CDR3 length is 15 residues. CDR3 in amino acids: CASSYTRGGNTEAFF. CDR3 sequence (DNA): TGTGCCAGCAGTTACACTCGGGGGGGGAACACTGAAGCTTTCTTT.

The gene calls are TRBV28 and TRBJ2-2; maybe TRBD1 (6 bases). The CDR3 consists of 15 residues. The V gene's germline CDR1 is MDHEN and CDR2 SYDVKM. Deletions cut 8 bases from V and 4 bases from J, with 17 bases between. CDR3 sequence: CASLRSGQITGELFF. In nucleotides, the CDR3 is TGTGCCAGCCTTCGTTCGGGACAAATCACCGGGGAGCTGTTTTTT.

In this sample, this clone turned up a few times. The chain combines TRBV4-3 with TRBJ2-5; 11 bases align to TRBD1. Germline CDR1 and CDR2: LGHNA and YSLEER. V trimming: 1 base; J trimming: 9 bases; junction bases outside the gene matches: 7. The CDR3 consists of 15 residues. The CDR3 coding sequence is TGCGCCAGCAGCCAAGGGGACAGGGGGGCGGGGGCCCAGTACTTC. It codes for CASSQGDRGAGAQYF.

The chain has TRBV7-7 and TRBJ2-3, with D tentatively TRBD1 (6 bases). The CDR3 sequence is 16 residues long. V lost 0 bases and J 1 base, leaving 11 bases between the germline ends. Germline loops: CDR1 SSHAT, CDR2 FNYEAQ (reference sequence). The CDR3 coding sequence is TGTGCCAGCAGCTTAGCTCCAGGGGTAGGCACAGATACGCAGTATTTT. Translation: CASSLAPGVGTDTQYF.

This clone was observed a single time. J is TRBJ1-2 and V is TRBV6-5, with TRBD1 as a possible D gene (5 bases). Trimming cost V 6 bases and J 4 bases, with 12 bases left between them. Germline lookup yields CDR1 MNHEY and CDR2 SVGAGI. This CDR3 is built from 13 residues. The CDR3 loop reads CASRSDKTYGYTF. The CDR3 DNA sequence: TGTGCCAGCAGATCGGACAAAACCTATGGCTACACCTTC.

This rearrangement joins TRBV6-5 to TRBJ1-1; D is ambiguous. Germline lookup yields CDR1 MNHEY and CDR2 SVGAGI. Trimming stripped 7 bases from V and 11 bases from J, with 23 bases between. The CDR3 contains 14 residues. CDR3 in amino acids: CASTAEGGLAKAFF. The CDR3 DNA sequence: TGTGCCAGCACCGCCGAGGGAGGGCTGGCCAAGGCTTTCTTT.

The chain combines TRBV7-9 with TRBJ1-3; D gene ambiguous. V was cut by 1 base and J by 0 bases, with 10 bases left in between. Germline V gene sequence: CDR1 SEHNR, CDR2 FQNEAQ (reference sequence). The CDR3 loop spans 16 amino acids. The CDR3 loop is CASSLGPVSSGNTIYF. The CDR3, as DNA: TGTGCCAGCAGCTTAGGGCCAGTCAGCTCTGGAAACACCATATATTTT.

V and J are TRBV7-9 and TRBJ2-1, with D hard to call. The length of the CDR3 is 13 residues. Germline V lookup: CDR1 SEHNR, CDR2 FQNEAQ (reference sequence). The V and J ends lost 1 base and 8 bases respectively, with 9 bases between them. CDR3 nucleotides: TGTGCCAGCAGCTTAGTTGCGGCCCATGAGCAGTTCTTC. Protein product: CASSLVAAHEQFF.

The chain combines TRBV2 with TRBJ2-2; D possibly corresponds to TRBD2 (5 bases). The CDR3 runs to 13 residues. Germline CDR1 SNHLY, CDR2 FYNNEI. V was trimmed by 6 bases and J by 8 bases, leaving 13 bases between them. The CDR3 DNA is TGTGCCAGCAGCCCGGACTTAGGGGGGGAGCTGTTTTTT. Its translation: CASSPDLGGELFF.

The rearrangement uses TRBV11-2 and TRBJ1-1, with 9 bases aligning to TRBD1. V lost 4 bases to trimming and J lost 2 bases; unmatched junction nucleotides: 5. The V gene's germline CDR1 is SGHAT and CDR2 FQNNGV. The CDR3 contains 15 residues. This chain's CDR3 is CASSSQGQGNTEAFF. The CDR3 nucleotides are TGTGCCAGCAGCTCCCAGGGACAGGGAAACACTGAAGCTTTCTTT.

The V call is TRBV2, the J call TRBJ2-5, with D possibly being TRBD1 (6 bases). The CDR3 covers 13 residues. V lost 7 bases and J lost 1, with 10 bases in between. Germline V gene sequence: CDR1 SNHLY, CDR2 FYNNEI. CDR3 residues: CASTGTPQETQYF. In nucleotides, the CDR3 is TGTGCCAGCACCGGGACACCCCAAGAGACCCAGTACTTC.

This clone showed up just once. Here the CDR3 reads CASSLKLASGETQYF. CDR3 bases: TGTGCCAGCAGCTTAAAACTAGCCTCCGGGGAGACCCAGTACTTC. The V and J genes are TRBV7-9 and TRBJ2-5; D is possibly TRBD2 (6 bases). The CDR3 consists of 15 residues. Per germline, CDR1 SEHNR and CDR2 FQNEAQ (reference sequence). Trimming took 2 bases from V and 5 from J, leaving 15 bases between them.

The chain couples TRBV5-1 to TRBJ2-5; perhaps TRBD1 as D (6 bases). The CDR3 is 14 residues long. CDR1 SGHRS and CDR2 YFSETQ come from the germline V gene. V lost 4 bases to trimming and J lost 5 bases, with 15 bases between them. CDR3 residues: CASSTSGAGETQYF. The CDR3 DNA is TGCGCCAGCAGCACATCAGGGGCAGGGGAGACCCAGTACTTC.

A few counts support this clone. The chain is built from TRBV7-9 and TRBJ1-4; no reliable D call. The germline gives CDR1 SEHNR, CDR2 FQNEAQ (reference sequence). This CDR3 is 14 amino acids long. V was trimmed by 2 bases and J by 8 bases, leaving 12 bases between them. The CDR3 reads CASSLYGVGEKLFF. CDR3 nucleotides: TGTGCCAGCAGCTTATACGGGGTCGGGGAAAAACTGTTTTTT. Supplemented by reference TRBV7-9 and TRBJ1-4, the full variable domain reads DTGVSQNPRHKITKRGQNVTFRCDPISEHNRLYWYRQTLGQGPEFLTYFQNEAQLEKSRLLSDRFSAERPKGSFSTLEIQRTEQGDSAMYLCASSLYGVGEKLFFGSGTQLSVL.

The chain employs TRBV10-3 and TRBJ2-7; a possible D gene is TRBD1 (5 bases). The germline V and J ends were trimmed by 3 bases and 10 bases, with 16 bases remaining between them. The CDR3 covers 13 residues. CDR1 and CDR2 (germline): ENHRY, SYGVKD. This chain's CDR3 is CAISDLGQGAQYF. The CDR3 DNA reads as TGTGCCATCAGTGACCTGGGGCAGGGTGCTCAGTACTTC.

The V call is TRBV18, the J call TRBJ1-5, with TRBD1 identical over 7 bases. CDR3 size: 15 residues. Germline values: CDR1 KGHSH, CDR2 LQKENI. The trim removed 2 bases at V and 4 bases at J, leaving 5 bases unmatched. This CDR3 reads CASSPIGTENQPQHF. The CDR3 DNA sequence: TGTGCCAGCTCACCAATCGGGACAGAAAATCAGCCCCAGCATTTT.

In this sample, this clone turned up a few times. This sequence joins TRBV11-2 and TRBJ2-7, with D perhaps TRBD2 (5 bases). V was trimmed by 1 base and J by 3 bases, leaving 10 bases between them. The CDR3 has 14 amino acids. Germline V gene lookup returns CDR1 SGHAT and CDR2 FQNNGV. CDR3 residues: CASSLAPLGYEQYF. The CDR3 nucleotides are TGTGCCAGCAGCTTAGCACCACTAGGCTACGAGCAGTACTTC.